Listed here are 11 T cell receptor beta chains from one sample, sequenced in a study of tumor-infiltrating lymphocytes in localized non-small cell lung cancer. Libraries were prepared by immunoSEQ multiplex PCR; TCRdb keeps only in-frame clonotypes and omits some of them. The table shows 27,000 or so clones, with approximately 83% occurring only once. Source material: lung tumor tissue. The source of these receptors is a human donor with non-small cell lung cancer.

This chain's CDR3 is CASSVGPLANYGYTF. The CDR3 bases are TGTGCCAGCAGCGTAGGCCCATTAGCTAACTATGGCTACACCTTC. The chain has TRBV9 and TRBJ1-2; D gene unclear. CDR3 length equals 15 residues. V was shortened by 0 bases and J by 0 bases, with 9 bases between the two germline ends. CDR1 SGDLS and CDR2 YYNGEE come from the germline V gene.

This chain uses TRBV27 with TRBJ2-7; D possibly corresponds to TRBD1 (8 bases). The ends were cut back, 5 bases at V and 7 bases at J, with 21 bases in the middle. The CDR3 has 15 amino acids. Germline CDR1 is MNHEY and CDR2 is SMNVEV (reference sequence). CDR3 DNA: TGTGCCAGCAGTCTCAGGACAGGGCGGGGGAGTGAGCAGTACTTC. Translated, it gives CASSLRTGRGSEQYF.

This chain connects TRBV7-9 to TRBJ1-6, with TRBD1 as a possible D gene (5 bases). Trimming left V 4 bases short and J 7 bases short, with 14 bases between. This CDR3 region has 15 residues. CDR1 and CDR2 (germline): SEHNR, FQNEAQ (reference sequence). CDR3 amino acids: CASSSGGGGNSPLHF. The CDR3, as DNA: TGTGCCAGCAGCTCCGGCGGGGGGGGGAATTCACCCCTCCACTTT.

This clone has only a few counts. The chain uses TRBV7-2 and TRBJ2-1, with D possibly TRBD2 on 5 matching bases. Deletions cut 3 bases from V and 10 bases from J, with 10 bases between. The length of the CDR3 is 12 residues. Germline lookup yields CDR1 SGHTA and CDR2 FQGNSA. Here the CDR3 DNA reads TGTGCCAGCAGCTTCGACGGGAACGAGCAGTTCTTC. It is translated as CASSFDGNEQFF.

The chain links TRBV5-1 to TRBJ1-6, with TRBD1 identical over 7 bases. J was trimmed by 6 bases and V by 0 bases; bases with no gene match: 9. The CDR3 is made up of 17 amino acids. Germline CDR1 is SGHRS and CDR2 is YFSETQ. The CDR3 loop is CASSLAVLTGANSPLHF. DNA for the CDR3: TGCGCCAGCAGCTTGGCAGTTCTCACAGGGGCTAATTCACCCCTCCACTTT.

This clone is a singleton in its sample. The rearrangement uses TRBV30 and TRBJ1-2, with D unresolved. Germline V gene lookup returns CDR1 GTSNPN and CDR2 SVGIG (reference sequence). The CDR3 totals 13 residues. V shed 4 bases and J shed 4 bases, with 13 bases lying between them. The CDR3: CAWIRALGYGYTF. CDR3 in DNA: TGTGCCTGGATCCGTGCGTTAGGCTATGGCTACACCTTC.

The chain recombines TRBV6-1 with TRBJ2-3; 10 bases fit TRBD1. Germline CDR1 reads MNHNS; CDR2 reads SASEGT. Germline trimming cut 7 bases from V and 6 bases from J; bases unmatched to any gene: 10. The CDR3 contains 15 residues. CDR3 protein: CASNAGTGVTDTQYF. As DNA, the CDR3 is TGTGCCAGCAACGCTGGGACAGGGGTCACCGATACGCAGTATTTT.

V and J are TRBV5-1 and TRBJ2-3, with D possibly TRBD2 on 6 matching bases. The CDR3 extends over 14 amino acids. The germline gives CDR1 SGHRS, CDR2 YFSETQ. V dropped 1 base and J dropped 3 bases, with 9 bases sitting between them. The CDR3 DNA reads as TGCGCCAGCAGCTTGAGGGCGGGGACAGATACGCAGTATTTT. Its translation is CASSLRAGTDTQYF.

The J gene is TRBJ1-5, the V gene TRBV4-1; D perhaps matches TRBD1 (6 bases). The V end was cut by 0 bases, the J end by 9 bases, with 6 bases between. CDR1 is MGHRA and CDR2 is YSYEKL in the germline V gene. This CDR3 has 12 residues. CDR3 bases: TGCGCCAGCAGCCAAGAGACAGGGCCCCAGCATTTT. It translates to CASSQETGPQHF.

CDR3 DNA: TGTGCCAGCAGCTATCGTACAGGGGGAGTTTCACCCCTCCACTTT. It encodes CASSYRTGGVSPLHF. This chain joins TRBV13 and TRBJ1-6; TRBD1 agrees at 8 bases. Germline loops: CDR1 PRHDT, CDR2 FYEKMQ (reference sequence). J lost 9 bases, V lost 4 bases, and 8 bases had no gene match. The CDR3 covers 15 residues.

This clone has just a few counts. V is TRBV2 and J is TRBJ2-7; 9 positions match TRBD1. CDR1 and CDR2 from the germline V gene are SNHLY and FYNNEI. J gave up 5 bases and V 4 bases, and 0 bases lay outside the gene matches. The CDR3 consists of 12 residues. CDR3 amino acids: CASSGDRDEQYF. CDR3 coding DNA: TGTGCCAGCAGTGGGGACAGGGACGAGCAGTACTTC. The variable domain in full, completed from reference TRBV2 and TRBJ2-7, reads EPEVTQTPSHQVTQMGQEVILRCVPISNHLYFYWYRQILGQKVEFLVSFYNNEISEKSEIFDDQFSVERPDGSNFTLKIRSTKLEDSAMYFCASSGDRDEQYFGPGTRLTVT.